This T cell receptor (beta chain) was captured in a study of T cell repertoires in cytomegalovirus infection. V was shortened by 2 bases and J by 4 bases, with 8 bases between the two germline ends. The CDR3 runs to 13 residues. A word on this clonotype: Its target is unknown.

Via MiXCR, TCRdb re-called the reads, giving one row per CDR3 protein. The table includes 450,000 to 650,000 distinct CDR3 sequences, roughly 43% detected once. Source: cultured PBMCs, taken from culture after CMV antigen stimulation. This TCR was sampled from a human donor in good health (CMV status not recorded). Some clones in this sample may be carry-over from other donors' samples. The chain carries TRBV12-3 or TRBV12-4 and TRBJ1-2; D is undetermined. This chain's CDR3 is CASSLRHTYGYTF. The CDR3 DNA reads TGTGCCAGCAGTTTAAGGCACACCTATGGCTACACCTTC.